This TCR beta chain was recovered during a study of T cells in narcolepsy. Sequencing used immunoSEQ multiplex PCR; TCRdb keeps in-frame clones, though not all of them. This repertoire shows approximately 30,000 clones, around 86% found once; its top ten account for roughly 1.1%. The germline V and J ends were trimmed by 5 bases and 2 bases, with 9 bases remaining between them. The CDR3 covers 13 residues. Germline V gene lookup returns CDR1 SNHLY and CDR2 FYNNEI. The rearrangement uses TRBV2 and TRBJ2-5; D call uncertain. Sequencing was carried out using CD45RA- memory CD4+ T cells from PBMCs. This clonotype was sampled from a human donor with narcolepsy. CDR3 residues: CASSFGRQETQYF. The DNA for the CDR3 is TGTGCCAGCAGTTTCGGCAGACAAGAGACCCAGTACTTC.